This T cell receptor beta chain was profiled in a study of blood T cell repertoires in COVID-19. Across the whole study: From T cells, B-cell-depleted T cells, or PBMCs came the material, which was cDNA or gDNA.

The CDR3 totals 14 residues. The V end was cut by 6 bases, the J end by 3 bases, with 12 bases between. Germline CDR1 is LGHDT and CDR2 is YNNKEL (reference sequence). Here immunoSEQ multiplex PCR was the method, and the copy in TCRdb shows in-frame clones only, minus some. The sample shows under 15,000 clones, 75% to 90% of them seen only once. The origin of this receptor is a human donor in a cohort sampled during active COVID-19. Source material: peripheral blood. The V and J genes are TRBV3-1 (or the pseudogene TRBV3-2) and TRBJ1-3; possibly TRBD1 for D (6 bases). This CDR3 reads CASRPTGLGNTIYF. The CDR3 region has the DNA TGTGCCAGCAGACCTACAGGGCTTGGAAACACCATATATTTT.